This TCR beta chain was retrieved from a study of T cell changes during pregnancy in multiple sclerosis. This CDR3 is 14 amino acids long. The ends were cut back, 5 bases at V and 0 bases at J, with 11 bases in the middle. Germline V gene data show CDR1 as LNHNV and CDR2 as YYDKDF (reference sequence). Using immunoSEQ multiplex PCR, the repertoire was profiled, and TCRdb retains in-frame clones only, with some absent. The sample shows some 100,000 clones, 75% to 95% of them seen only once. The specimen was peripheral blood, collected in the second trimester of pregnancy. The sequence was collected from a female donor with multiple sclerosis, enrolled in a pregnancy study. The rearrangement links TRBV15 to TRBJ2-7, with a possible D match to TRBD1 (5 bases). CDR3 sequence reads: CATSVTTGSYEQYF. The CDR3 DNA is TGTGCCACCAGCGTTACTACAGGCTCCTACGAGCAGTACTTC. The full variable domain, completed using reference TRBV15 and TRBJ2-7, is DAMVIQNPRYQVTQFGKPVTLSCSQTLNHNVMYWYQQKSSQAPKLLFHYYDKDFNNEADTPDNFQSRRPNTSFCFLDIRSPGLGDTAMYLCATSVTTGSYEQYFGPGTRLTVT.